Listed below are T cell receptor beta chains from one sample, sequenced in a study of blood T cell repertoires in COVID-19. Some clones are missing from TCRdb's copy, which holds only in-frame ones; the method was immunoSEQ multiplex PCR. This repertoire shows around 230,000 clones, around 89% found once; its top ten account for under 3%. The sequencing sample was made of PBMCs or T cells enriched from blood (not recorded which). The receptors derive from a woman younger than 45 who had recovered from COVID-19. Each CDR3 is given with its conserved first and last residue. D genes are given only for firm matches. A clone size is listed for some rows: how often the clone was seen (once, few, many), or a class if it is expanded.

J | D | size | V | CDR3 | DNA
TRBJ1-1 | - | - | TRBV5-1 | CASSLRGGENTEAFF | TGCGCCAGCAGCCTCCGGGGGGGCGAGAACACTGAAGCTTTCTTT
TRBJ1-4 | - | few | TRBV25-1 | CASSELRAGVEKLFF | TGTGCCAGCAGTGAATTAAGGGCAGGGGTTGAAAAACTGTTTTTT
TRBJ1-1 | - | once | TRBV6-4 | CASSQEGGVATEAFF | TGTGCCAGCAGCCAGGAGGGAGGGGTGGCCACTGAAGCTTTCTTT
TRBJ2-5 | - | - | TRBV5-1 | CASSFAGALQETQYF | TGCGCCAGCAGCTTCGCGGGGGCCCTACAAGAGACCCAGTACTTC
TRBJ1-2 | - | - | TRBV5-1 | CASSLDPARGYTF | TGCGCCAGCAGCTTGGACCCTGCGCGTGGCTACACCTTC
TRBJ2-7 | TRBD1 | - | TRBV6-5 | CASSYRDRVSYEQYF | TGTGCCAGCAGTTACCGGGACAGGGTCTCCTACGAGCAGTACTTC
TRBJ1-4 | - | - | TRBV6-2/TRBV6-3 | CASSPAGENEKLFF | TGTGCCAGCAGCCCAGCCGGGGAAAATGAAAAACTGTTTTTT
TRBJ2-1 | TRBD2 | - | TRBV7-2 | CASRYRALAGINEQFF | TGTGCCAGCAGATACAGGGCGCTAGCGGGGATCAATGAGCAGTTCTTC
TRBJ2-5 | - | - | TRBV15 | CATSRDRGGGRETQYF | TGTGCCACCAGCAGAGACCGAGGGGGTGGACGGGAGACCCAGTACTTC
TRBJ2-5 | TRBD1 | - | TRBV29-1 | CSVEEAGGAETQYF | TGCAGCGTTGAAGAGGCAGGGGGTGCAGAGACCCAGTACTTC